This passage covers 6 T cell receptor beta chains from one sample sequenced in a study of HIV-infected patients and healthy controls. About 500 ng RNA was reverse transcribed with alpha and beta constant-region primers. Using multiplexing indices, alpha and beta chain libraries were generated apart by chain-specific third strand synthesis. TCRdb re-called the 5' RACE reads through MiXCR, storing one row per CDR3 protein. Of about 9,600 distinct CDR3 sequences listed, approximately 7% are singletons. The repertoire came from unfractionated whole blood and reflected all unsorted peripheral T cells. The source was blood, collected before antiretroviral therapy. These receptors were collected from an adult with HIV infection.

This clonotype has a count of ten or more. The chain links TRBV18 to TRBJ2-3; tentatively, D is TRBD1 (5 bases). The germline V and J ends were trimmed by 3 bases and 6 bases, with 16 bases remaining between them. CDR1 KGHSH and CDR2 LQKENI come from the germline V gene. CDR3 length: 15 amino acids. Here the CDR3 reads CASSPLQARTDTQYF. In DNA, the CDR3 is TGTGCCAGCTCACCCTTACAGGCCAGGACCGATACGCAGTATTTT.

This clonotype was picked up many times. The chain recombines TRBV7-9 with TRBJ2-7; D is unresolved. CDR1 is SEHNR and CDR2 is FQNEAQ in the germline V gene (reference sequence). V shed 2 bases and J shed 9 bases, with 8 bases lying between them. This CDR3 is 11 amino acids long. CDR3 protein: CASSLLRGQYF. CDR3 bases: TGTGCCAGCAGCTTACTTCGAGGGCAGTACTTC.

This clonotype was found many times. This rearrangement joins TRBV25-1 to TRBJ1-1; 12 nucleotides align to TRBD1. V shed 5 bases and J 7 bases; nucleotides not matched to a gene: 11. CDR3 size: 16 residues. Germline CDR1 is MGHDK and CDR2 is SYGVNS. CDR3 bases: TGTGCCAGCAGTCGAAGTCGGGGGACAGGGGGCATTGAAGCTTTCTTT. It translates to CASSRSRGTGGIEAFF.

The J gene is TRBJ1-2, the V gene TRBV6-1; D is unclear. The CDR3 has 13 residues. Germline V gene data show CDR1 as MNHNS and CDR2 as SASEGT. Between the trimmed V and J ends, which lost 3 bases and 2 bases, there was a span of 7 bases. CDR3 coding DNA: TGTGCCAGCAGTGATTCAGCGAACTATGGCTACACCTTC. The encoded protein is CASSDSANYGYTF.

This clonotype was seen more than once but under ten times. The chain employs TRBV2 and TRBJ2-5; D gene unclear. Germline V gene lookup returns CDR1 SNHLY and CDR2 FYNNEI. The ends were cut back, 10 bases at V and 5 bases at J, with 8 bases in the middle. CDR3 length: 10 residues. This CDR3 is CATLRETQYF. The CDR3 DNA sequence: TGTGCCACGTTGAGGGAGACCCAGTACTTC.

This clonotype is medium-sized within its sample. The CDR3: CASSLRVEGGLPRTGELFF. DNA of the CDR3: TGTGCCAGCAGCTTAAGAGTGGAGGGGGGGCTCCCGAGAACCGGGGAGCTGTTTTTT. V and J are TRBV7-3 and TRBJ2-2; D possibly corresponds to TRBD2 (7 bases). Germline V gene lookup returns CDR1 SGHTA and CDR2 FQGTGA. Trimming pared 1 base from V and 5 bases from J, leaving 23 bases between. This CDR3 has 19 amino acids.